Listed here are 21 T cell receptor beta chains from one sample, sequenced in a study of molecular identifiers for immune sequencing clone quantification listed by TCRdb under 2018. Libraries were made using PCR. Sequencing was performed on an Illumina HiSeq 4000. The raw public data were reprocessed by TCRdb itself: fastp quality trimming at Q25, MiXCR clonotype calling, in-frame beta chains only. Rows merge per CDR3 protein into single entries with the most common DNA and genes. The sample table holds 600,000 to 650,000 distinct CDR3 sequences, of which 20% were seen once. The ten top clones hold 0.85% of the sample. Sequencing was carried out using naive CD8+ T cells from blood, with Jurkat cell RNA spiked in. Sample cell subset or site, as interpreted from the label and publication: FACS-sorted CD8+CD4-CCR7+CD45RA+ naive T cells. These receptors came from a human donor in good health. Some libraries in this study had Jurkat cell RNA spiked in.

This clonotype has more than one count but fewer than ten. CDR3 in DNA: TGTGCCAGCAGCTTCCAAGCGAGCTCCTACAATGAGCAGTTCTTC. Its translation: CASSFQASSYNEQFF. This chain uses TRBV11-2 with TRBJ2-1; unclear D gene. V was shortened by 3 bases and J by 0 bases, with 9 bases between the two germline ends. This CDR3 has 15 amino acids. From germline, CDR1 is SGHAT and CDR2 FQNNGV.

This clonotype was recorded many times. The chain has TRBV11-2 and TRBJ2-2; TRBD2 agrees at 8 bases. Germline CDR1 reads SGHAT; CDR2 reads FQNNGV. The J segment lost 2 bases and the V segment lost 5 bases, leaving 7 bases of the junction unmatched. The CDR3 consists of 16 residues. DNA for the CDR3: TGTGCCAGCAGCATGGCCGGGACTAGAAACACCGGGGAGCTGTTTTTT. As protein: CASSMAGTRNTGELFF.

Comments on this clonotype: This CDR3 is missing its conserved last phenylalanine or tryptophan, likely due to a read error. V gene TRBV7-9 combines with J gene TRBJ1-2; D unclear. Per germline, CDR1 SEHNR and CDR2 FQNEAQ (reference sequence). V shed 1 base and J shed 1 base, with 4 bases lying between them. This CDR3 has 13 amino acids. CDR3 nucleotides: TGTGCCAGCAGCTTAGGGGATAACTATGGCTACACCGTC. It encodes CASSLGDNYGYTV.

This clonotype was observed a handful of times. The junction differs from germline at one of its ends, possibly a read error. The V gene is TRBV4-1, the J gene TRBJ2-5, with D possibly called TRBD1 or TRBD2 (6 bases each). The CDR3 length is 14 residues. In germline, CDR1 is MGHRA, CDR2 YSYEKL. The CDR3 DNA reads as TGCGCCGGCAGCGTAGTCGGGGGCAGGGAGACCCAGTACTTC. It yields the protein CAGSVVGGRETQYF.

The table lists this clonotype with many counts. V and J are TRBV4-3 and TRBJ2-4, with 9 bases identical to TRBD2. V was clipped by 0 bases and J by 0 bases; unmatched bases: 9. Germline V lookup: CDR1 LGHNA, CDR2 YSLEER. This CDR3 region has 19 residues. CDR3 protein: CASSQDRAGGSLAKNIQYF. CDR3 bases: TGCGCCAGCAGCCAAGATAGAGCGGGGGGCTCCTTAGCCAAAAACATTCAGTACTTC.

In its sample, this clonotype was seen a few times. This rearrangement joins TRBV4-1 to TRBJ1-5, with D maybe TRBD1 (5 bases). Trimming cost V 1 base and J 2 bases, with 9 bases left between them. This CDR3 is built from 15 residues. The germline V gene encodes CDR1 MGHRA and CDR2 YSYEKL. The DNA for the CDR3 is TGCGCCAGCAGCCAAGTGGGGGACGGCAATCAGCCCCAGCATTTT. This translates into CASSQVGDGNQPQHF.

The genes are TRBV20-1 and TRBJ2-5, with a tentative D call TRBD2 (6 bases). V was pared by 6 bases and J by 4 bases, with 18 bases between. Germline V gives CDR1 DFQATT, CDR2 SNEGSKA (reference sequence). The CDR3 is 14 amino acids. In DNA, the CDR3 is TGCAGTGCCTGTGGACTACCTTACGGAGAGACCCAGTACTTC. It codes for CSACGLPYGETQYF.

The sample holds a few counts of this clonotype. The genes are TRBV27 and TRBJ1-6; 10 bases are a match to TRBD1. The CDR3 runs 15 residues. Germline assignment: CDR1 MNHEY and CDR2 SMNVEV (reference sequence). Trimming cost V 8 bases and J 8 bases; bases outside gene matches: 9. The CDR3 region has the DNA TGTGCCAGCGCTACCGGGACAGGGGTGGATTCACCCCTCCACTTT. It translates to CASATGTGVDSPLHF.

This clonotype was found many times. The V call is TRBV19, the J call TRBJ1-3; D remains ambiguous. Germline assignment: CDR1 LNHDA and CDR2 SQIVND (reference sequence). The CDR3 runs to 12 residues. Trimming cost V 3 bases and J 4 bases, with 4 bases left between them. The CDR3 sequence is CASSIRGNTIYF. CDR3 DNA sequence: TGTGCCAGTAGTATTCGAGGAAACACCATATATTTT.

To note about this clonotype: With a much larger clone just one base away, this may be a read error. This chain joins TRBV28 and TRBJ1-1; no definite D call. V was trimmed by 5 bases and J by 6 bases, leaving 10 bases between them. The germline CDR1 and CDR2 sequences are MDHEN and SYDVKM. The CDR3 sequence is 12 residues long. CDR3 amino acids: CASSLMCPEAFF. DNA of the CDR3: TGTGCCAGCAGTCTGATGTGCCCTGAAGCTTTCTTT.

This clonotype was seen ten or more times. This sequence joins TRBV14 and TRBJ2-7; perhaps TRBD2 as D (5 bases). V shed 0 bases and J shed 5 bases, with 8 bases lying between them. CDR1 and CDR2 (germline): SGHDN, FVKESK. This CDR3 spans 13 amino acids. The CDR3 DNA reads as TGTGCCAGCAGCCAAGACTCCGGGAACGAGCAGTACTTC. Translated: CASSQDSGNEQYF.

Many counts were recorded for this clonotype. The chain couples TRBV2 to TRBJ1-2; D possibly corresponds to TRBD1 (6 bases). The V gene's germline CDR1 is SNHLY and CDR2 FYNNEI. CDR3 size: 14 residues. Trimming pared 3 bases from V and 4 bases from J, leaving 12 bases between. The CDR3 reads CASSDGTTLYGYTF. DNA for the CDR3: TGTGCCAGCAGTGATGGGACAACCCTCTATGGCTACACCTTC.

In regard to this clonotype: Since a much larger clone is just one base distant, this may be a read error. As the CDR3 is not closed by the conserved phenylalanine or tryptophan, this likely results from a read error. This chain uses TRBV28 with TRBJ1-5, with D perhaps matching TRBD1 (6 bases). Trimming cost V 1 base and J 0 bases, with 16 bases left between them. Germline assignment: CDR1 MDHEN and CDR2 SYDVKM. This CDR3 region has 18 residues. The DNA for the CDR3 is TGTGCCAGCAGTTTATCGATGGGGGCAGTGTATAGCAATCAGCCCCAGCATTCT. Its translation: CASSLSMGAVYSNQPQHS.

This clonotype has a single count. The chain carries TRBV2 and TRBJ2-1; 12 nucleotides match TRBD2. Germline trimming cut 2 bases from V and 3 bases from J; bases unmatched to any gene: 5. CDR1 and CDR2 from the germline V gene are SNHLY and FYNNEI. This CDR3 has 17 amino acids. The CDR3 loop is CASSEWALAGGYNEQFF. Here the CDR3 DNA reads TGTGCCAGCAGTGAATGGGCACTAGCGGGAGGCTACAATGAGCAGTTCTTC.

This clonotype was seen ten or more times. The chain joins TRBV6-2 or TRBV6-3 to TRBJ2-7; a weak D match, TRBD2 (6 bases). With 8 bases removed from V and 2 bases from J, the gap between germline ends came to 13 bases. This CDR3 spans 13 amino acids. From germline, CDR1 is MNHEY and CDR2 SVGEGT. The DNA of the CDR3 is TGTGCCAGCGCCGGTGCGGGGCCCTACGAGCAGTACTTC. Translation gives CASAGAGPYEQYF.

This clonotype came up a few times. V and J are TRBV6-5 and TRBJ1-2; D is unresolved. The CDR3 runs 12 residues. Trimming pared 2 bases from V and 8 bases from J, leaving 9 bases between. Germline lookup yields CDR1 MNHEY and CDR2 SVGAGI. CDR3 region: CASSYEGRGYTF. Written as DNA, the CDR3 is TGTGCCAGCAGTTACGAGGGCAGGGGCTACACCTTC.

In this sample, this clonotype turned up many times. V gene TRBV11-2 combines with J gene TRBJ1-1, with TRBD1 identical over 7 bases. The CDR3 is 14 amino acids. The V and J ends lost 5 bases and 3 bases, in that order; junction bases with no gene match: 6. CDR1 and CDR2 (germline): SGHAT, FQNNGV. The CDR3 is CASSPGQAYTEAFF. The CDR3 DNA reads as TGTGCCAGCAGCCCCGGACAGGCCTACACTGAAGCTTTCTTT.

This clonotype was seen repeatedly, ten times or more. This chain joins TRBV7-2 and TRBJ2-3; 10 bases align to TRBD2. Losses at the gene ends were 5 bases for V and 5 bases for J; bases not matched to a gene: 25. The CDR3 runs 21 residues. Germline CDR1 reads SGHTA; CDR2 reads FQGNSA. In DNA, the CDR3 is TGTGCCAGCAGCCAATATACTCGCCGAGCGGGAGGGCTAAAATGGAGAGATACGCAGTATTTT. Translated: CASSQYTRRAGGLKWRDTQYF.

This chain uses TRBV30 with TRBJ1-6; D unclear. This CDR3 has 14 residues. The germline V gene encodes CDR1 GTSNPN and CDR2 SVGIG (reference sequence). With 4 bases removed from V and 7 bases from J, the gap between germline ends came to 14 bases. The CDR3 loop is CAWTAGFGNSPLHF. In nucleotides, the CDR3 is TGTGCCTGGACCGCCGGTTTCGGGAATTCACCCCTCCACTTT.

This clonotype appeared many times. This sequence joins TRBV6-2 or TRBV6-3 and TRBJ1-3; no definite D call. V lost 8 bases to trimming and J lost 0 bases, with 11 bases between them. The CDR3 sequence is 14 residues long. CDR1 is MNHEY and CDR2 is SVGEGT in the germline V gene. The CDR3 here is CASVGSNSGNTIYF. The CDR3, as DNA: TGTGCCAGCGTCGGATCCAACTCTGGAAACACCATATATTTT.

Remarks on this clonotype: A much larger clone sits a single nucleotide away, making a read error possible. The rearrangement uses TRBV4-3 and TRBJ2-7; a weak D match, TRBD1 (6 bases). The CDR3 totals 17 residues. Trimming left V 1 base short and J 0 bases short, with 16 bases between. Germline V CDR1 and CDR2: LGHNA, YSLEER. The CDR3 loop is CASSQGHGRGYSYEQYF. CDR3 DNA sequence: TGCGCCAGCAGCCAAGGTCATGGCAGGGGCTACTCCTACGAGCAGTACTTC.